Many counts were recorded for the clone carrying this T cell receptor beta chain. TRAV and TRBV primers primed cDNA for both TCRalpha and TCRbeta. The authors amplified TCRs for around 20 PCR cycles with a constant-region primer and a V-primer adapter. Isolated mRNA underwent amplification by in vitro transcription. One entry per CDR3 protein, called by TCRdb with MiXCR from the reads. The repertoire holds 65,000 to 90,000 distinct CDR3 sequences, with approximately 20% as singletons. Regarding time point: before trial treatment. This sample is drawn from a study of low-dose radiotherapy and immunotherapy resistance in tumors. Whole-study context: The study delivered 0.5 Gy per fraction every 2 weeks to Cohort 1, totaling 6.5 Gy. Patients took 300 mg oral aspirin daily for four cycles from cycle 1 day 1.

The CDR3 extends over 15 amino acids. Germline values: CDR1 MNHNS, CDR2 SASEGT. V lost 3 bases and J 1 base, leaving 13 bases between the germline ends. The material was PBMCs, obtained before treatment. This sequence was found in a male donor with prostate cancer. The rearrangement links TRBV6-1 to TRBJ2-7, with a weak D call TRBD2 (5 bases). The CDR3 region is CASSDGIANSYEQYF. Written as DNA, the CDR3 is TGTGCCAGCAGTGACGGGATAGCGAATTCCTACGAGCAGTACTTC.